This T cell receptor beta chain was identified during a study of blood T cell repertoires in COVID-19 (dated by TCRdb to 2019 to 2021). For the wider study: Samples covering the acute and convalescent phases of COVID-19 were provided by collaborators in the United States, Italy and Spain. The material from the prospective study consisted of cDNA or gDNA derived from T cells, B-cell-depleted T cells, or PBMCs. Subjects who had been exposed to COVID-19, were actively infected with it, or had recovered from it provided the deeply sampled blood TCRbeta repertoires that made up the dataset. The repertoires were made available in a free public database intended to serve as a resource for research on the immune response to SARS-CoV-2. Samples were obtained from the ongoing ImmuneRACE study (first 160 participants) and from 950 to 1,500 subjects provided by 6 global collaborators. The sample metadata nearly always contained a de-identified subject ID, COVID-19 status, age in years and sex. Where available, HLA class I and class II types were taken from metadata supplied by the sample provider and were not determined by assay-based typing. General conclusions and limits of the study: Clinical and demographic metadata were provided uncurated, with the amount varying by source and participant.

TCRbeta CDR3 regions were amplified from genomic DNA by means of the immunoSEQ Assay, a bias-controlled multiplex PCR. The paper's data handling went like this. The number of nucleated cells in each sample was estimated by amplification of reference gene primers within the assay. To quantify the absolute abundance of each unique TCRbeta CDR3 rearrangement, sequence reads were collapsed and filtered. For each sample, productive Simpson clonality was calculated as the square root of Simpson's diversity index across productive rearrangements. TCRdb's version of the immuneACCESS table is confined to in-frame rearrangements and falls short of the full clone set. An unresolved V gene accounts for under half of the shortfall where checked; the remainder is of unknown origin. D and trimming come from the DNA, and the V and J calls and clone size come from that table. The sample table lists roughly 37,000 clones, approximately 86% of them with a count of one. Of the sample, approximately 15% is held by the ten largest clones.

Collaborating institutions collected whole blood in K2EDTA tubes following their own protocols. Collaborator samples were shipped for TCRbeta analysis as frozen whole blood, isolated PBMCs, or DNA extracted from either sample type. The CDR3 numbers 14 residues from cysteine through phenylalanine. CDR3 DNA is the only sequence kept; it has 42 bases, read in frame from the first base. At the junction V is shortened by 1 base and J by 9 bases, with 10 bases in between. In the germline V gene (reference sequence), CDR1 corresponds to SEHNR and CDR2 to FQNEAQ. A note on this clone: Its antigen is still unknown. Base qualities are not at hand, and no much larger clone is one base apart.

This chain joins TRBV7-9 to TRBJ1-6; the best D guess is TRBD1, with 5 bases matching. The clonotype was recovered from a human donor in a cohort sampled during active COVID-19. Sequencing was done on a sample of peripheral blood. The nucleotide sequence reads TGTGCCAGCAGCTTAGATGGGGGAGGTTCACCCCTCCACTTT. This is translated as CASSLDGGGSPLHF.